This T cell receptor beta chain was identified in a study of blood T cell repertoires in COVID-19. Study in general: COVID-19 samples from acute and convalescent phases originated in the United States, Italy and Spain.

The germline V and J ends were trimmed by 11 bases and 6 bases, with 16 bases remaining between them. There are 13 residues in the CDR3. Germline V CDR1 and CDR2: MGHDK, SYGVNS. Produced via immunoSEQ multiplex PCR; TCRdb's table is partial and in-frame only. In the table there are just over 150,000 clones, less than 85% of which are singletons. The chain uses TRBV25-1 and TRBJ2-2; D possibly corresponds to TRBD1 (6 bases). The source material was peripheral blood. The sequence was collected from a woman in her forties with COVID-19, enrolled during active disease. This CDR3 is CAAATAGAGELFF. The CDR3 region has the DNA TGTGCCGCCGCCACAGCAGGGGCCGGGGAGCTGTTTTTT.